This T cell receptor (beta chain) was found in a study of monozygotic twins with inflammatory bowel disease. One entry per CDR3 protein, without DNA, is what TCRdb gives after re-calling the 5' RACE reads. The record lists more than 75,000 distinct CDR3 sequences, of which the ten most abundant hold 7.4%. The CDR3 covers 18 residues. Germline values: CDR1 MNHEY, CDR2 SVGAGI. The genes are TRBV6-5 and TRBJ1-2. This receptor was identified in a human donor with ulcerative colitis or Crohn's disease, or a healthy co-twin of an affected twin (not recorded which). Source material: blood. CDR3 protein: CASSYSFVSSSTGHGYTF.